Below, 7 T cell receptor beta chains from the same sample are listed, as sequenced in a study of identifying expanded T cells in peripheral blood. TCRdb's table, derived via immunoSEQ multiplex PCR, lists solely in-frame clones and lacks some. Of roughly 130,000 clones listed, around nine tenths are singletons. The sequenced sample was blood. These receptors originate from a person between 18 and 75 years old in good health.

V and J are TRBV5-6 and TRBJ2-2, with D perhaps matching TRBD1 (6 bases). CDR3 length: 13 amino acids. V lost 4 bases and J lost 7, with 11 bases in between. Germline V lookup: CDR1 SGHDT, CDR2 YYEEEE. The CDR3: CASSARGGGELFF. CDR3 bases: TGTGCCAGCAGCGCCAGGGGTGGCGGGGAGCTGTTTTTT. Full variable domain (remainder filled in from reference TRBV5-6 and TRBJ2-2): DAGVTQSPTHLIKTRGQQVTLRCSPKSGHDTVSWYQQALGQGPQFIFQYYEEEERQRGNFPDRFSGHQFPNYSSELNVNALLLGDSALYLCASSARGGGELFFGEGSRLTVL.

The rearrangement links TRBV5-1 to TRBJ1-4; 7 bases fit TRBD1. CDR1 and CDR2 from the germline V gene are SGHRS and YFSETQ. With V trimmed by 4 bases and J by 7 bases, 7 bases remained unmatched. The CDR3 sequence is 14 residues long. The DNA of the CDR3 is TGCGCCAGCAGCCAGGGGGTGGATGGTGAAAAACTGTTTTTT. The encoded protein is CASSQGVDGEKLFF.

The V call is TRBV21-1, the J call TRBJ2-1; TRBD2 is the table's D call, not checked against the DNA. TRBV21-1 is a listed pseudogene. The CDR3 consists of 16 residues. The CDR3 coding sequence is TGTGCCAGCAGCGTCAATAGCGGGAGCTCCTACAATGAGCAGTTCTTC. It specifies CASSVNSGSSYNEQFF.

The V and J genes are TRBV7-9 and TRBJ2-2; D gene ambiguous. Per germline, CDR1 SEHNR and CDR2 FQNEAQ (reference sequence). V lost 5 bases to trimming and J lost 1 base, with 2 bases between them. This CDR3 comprises 12 residues. The DNA for the CDR3 is TGTGCCAGCAGCGAGAACACCGGGGAGCTGTTTTTT. It yields the protein CASSENTGELFF.

The J gene is TRBJ2-5, the V gene TRBV5-1, with D perhaps matching TRBD1 or TRBD2 (6 bases each). The CDR3 loop spans 14 amino acids. Germline loops: CDR1 SGHRS, CDR2 YFSETQ. Trimming took 0 bases from V and 5 from J, leaving 11 bases between them. CDR3 nucleotide sequence: TGCGCCAGCAGCTTGGGACAGGAGGGGGAGACCCAGTACTTC. The encoded protein is CASSLGQEGETQYF. The full variable domain, completed using reference TRBV5-1 and TRBJ2-5, is KAGVTQTPRYLIKTRGQQVTLSCSPISGHRSVSWYQQTPGQGLQFLFEYFSETQRNKGNFPGRFSGRQFSNSRSEMNVSTLELGDSALYLCASSLGQEGETQYFGPGTRLLVL.

This clone was counted a few times. The chain carries TRBV7-8 and TRBJ1-5; the match to TRBD1 covers 7 bases. The V and J ends lost 6 bases and 1 base, in that order; junction bases with no gene match: 6. This CDR3 is 15 amino acids long. The germline CDR1 and CDR2 sequences are SGHVS and FQNEAQ. The CDR3 here is CASRDRIGSNQPQHF. CDR3 bases: TGTGCCAGCAGGGACAGGATCGGGAGCAATCAGCCCCAGCATTTT.

The gene calls are TRBV19 and TRBJ2-2, with 13 bases fitting TRBD2. The V and J ends lost 5 bases and 6 bases, in that order; junction bases with no gene match: 6. CDR3 length: 16 amino acids. The germline gives CDR1 LNHDA, CDR2 SQIVND (reference sequence). CDR3 in amino acids: CASSLGLAGVSGELFF. The CDR3 region has the DNA TGTGCCAGTAGTCTAGGACTAGCGGGGGTATCCGGGGAGCTGTTTTTT.